A selection of T cell receptor beta chains follows, all from one sample in a study of T cells in Graves' hyperthyroidism and ophthalmopathy. TCRdb itself ran the multiplex PCR reads through MiXCR, one entry per CDR3 protein. The sample contains a few hundred thousand distinct CDR3 sequences, 15% to 20% of which appear only once. Sequencing used blood. These receptors originate from a woman between 55 and 75 years old with Graves' ophthalmopathy. The CDR3 runs from the conserved cysteine through the conserved F or W. D genes are given only for firm matches.

v_gene	j_gene	d_gene	CDR3aa
TRBV7-2	TRBJ2-3	TRBD2	CASSLSHALAGVLDTQYF
TRBV25-1	TRBJ1-2	-	CASSEIGASYGYTF
TRBV15	TRBJ2-1	-	CATSREQADYNEQFF
TRBV27	TRBJ1-5	-	CASSTRSYSNQPQHF
TRBV7-2	TRBJ1-1	TRBD1	CASSLAGTGGVNTEAFF
TRBV3-1	TRBJ2-7	-	CASSVGQGTEQYF
TRBV7-2	TRBJ2-3	-	CASSRGAGAGQDTQYF
TRBV9	TRBJ2-7	TRBD1	CASSVAQPLARDSPSYEQYF
TRBV20-1	TRBJ1-3	-	CSARDVRGNTIYF
TRBV20-1	TRBJ1-1	-	CSARPRGGNTEAFF
TRBV2	TRBJ2-1	-	CASSLSPGEQFF
TRBV14	TRBJ2-6	-	CASSQDWSGTVSGANVLTF